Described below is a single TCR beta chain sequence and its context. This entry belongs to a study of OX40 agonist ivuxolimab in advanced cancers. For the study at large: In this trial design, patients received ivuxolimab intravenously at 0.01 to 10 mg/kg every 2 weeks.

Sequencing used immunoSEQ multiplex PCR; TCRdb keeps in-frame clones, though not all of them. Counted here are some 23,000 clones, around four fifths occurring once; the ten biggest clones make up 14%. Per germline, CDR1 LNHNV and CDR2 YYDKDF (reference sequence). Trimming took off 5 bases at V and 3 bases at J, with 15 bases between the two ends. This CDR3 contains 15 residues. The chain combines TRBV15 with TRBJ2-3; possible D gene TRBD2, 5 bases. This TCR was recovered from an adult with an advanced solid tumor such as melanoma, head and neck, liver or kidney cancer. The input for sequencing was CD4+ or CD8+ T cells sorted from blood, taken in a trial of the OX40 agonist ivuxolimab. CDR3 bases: TGTGCCACCAGCCCTCTGGGCGGGCTAACAGATACGCAGTATTTT. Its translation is CATSPLGGLTDTQYF.